The rows below give T cell receptor beta chains drawn from one sample of a study of identical twins. TCRdb re-derived calls from the 5' RACE reads in MiXCR, one entry per CDR3 protein. The table has 1.5 million or so distinct CDR3 sequences, around 29% seen once; the top ten hold 0.25% to 0.3%. The sequenced material came from cord blood. The receptors shown here come from a newborn girl in good health. Each CDR3 is given with its conserved first and last residue. The order of the fields is D gene, V gene, clone size, J gene, CDR3 DNA, CDR3 protein. A D gene is named only where the DNA matches it firmly. Only part of the rows carry a size: once, few, many, or a class if the clone is expanded.

>-|TRBV29-1|-|TRBJ2-5
TGCAGCGTCTTCGACGGGCAAGAGACCCAGTACTTC
CSVFDGQETQYF
>TRBD1|TRBV6-2/TRBV6-3|-|TRBJ2-3
TGTGCCAGCAGTTCCCGGGGACTGACAGGGGGCGCAGATACGCAGTATTTT
CASSSRGLTGGADTQYF
>-|TRBV27|-|TRBJ2-4
TGTGCCAGCAGACTCGGCCGGGAGACCAAAAACATTCAGTACTTC
CASRLGRETKNIQYF
>TRBD2|TRBV6-1|few|TRBJ2-3
TGTGCCAGCAGTCTAGGGGGGAGCGGGAGATGGGTCGCAGATACGCAGTATTTT
CASSLGGSGRWVADTQYF
>TRBD2|TRBV4-2|few|TRBJ2-4
TGTGCCAGCAGCCAAAGGCTAGCGGGGGCCCCAGCCAAAAACATTCAGTACTTC
CASSQRLAGAPAKNIQYF
>TRBD2|TRBV10-2|few|TRBJ2-1
TGCGCCAGCAGTGAGTCGTCACTAGCGGCATCCTACAATGAGCAGTTCTTC
CASSESSLAASYNEQFF
>-|TRBV11-2|-|TRBJ2-5
TGTGCCAGCAGCTTAGAGAATCAAGAGACCCAGTACTTC
CASSLENQETQYF
>TRBD2|TRBV5-8|-|TRBJ2-1
TGTGCCAGCAGCAGGACCTGGACTAGCGGGATGGGTGAGCAGTTCTTC
CASSRTWTSGMGEQFF
>-|TRBV2|-|TRBJ2-4
TGTGCCAGCAGCAAGGATCTAGCCAAAAACATTCAGTACTTC
CASSKDLAKNIQYF
>-|TRBV6-1|once|TRBJ1-1
TGTGCCAGCAGTGCGTTCAGGGGTGAAGCTTTCTTT
CASSAFRGEAFF
>-|TRBV20-1|-|TRBJ2-5
TGCAGTGCTAGGTCCCGGACCCAGTACTTC
CSARSRTQYF
>-|TRBV11-2|-|TRBJ1-2
TGTGCCAGCAGCTTAGTCCGCGGCCCTAACTATAGCTACACCTTC
CASSLVRGPNYSYTF